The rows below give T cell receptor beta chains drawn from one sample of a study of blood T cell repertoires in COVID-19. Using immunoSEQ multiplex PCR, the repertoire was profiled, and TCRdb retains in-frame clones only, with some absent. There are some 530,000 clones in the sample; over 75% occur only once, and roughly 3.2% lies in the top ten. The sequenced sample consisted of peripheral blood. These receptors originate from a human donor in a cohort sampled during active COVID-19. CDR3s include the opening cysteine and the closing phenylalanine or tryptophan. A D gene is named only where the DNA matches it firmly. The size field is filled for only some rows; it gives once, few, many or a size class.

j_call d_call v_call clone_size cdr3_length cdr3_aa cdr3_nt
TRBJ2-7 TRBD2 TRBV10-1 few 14 CASSPSGESYEQYF TGCGCCAGCAGCCCTAGCGGAGAATCCTACGAGCAGTACTTC
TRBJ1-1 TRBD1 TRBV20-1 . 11 CSAGTGGEAFF TGCAGTGCTGGCACAGGGGGCGAGGCTTTCTTT
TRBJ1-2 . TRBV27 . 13 CASSSRQNYGYTF TGTGCCAGCAGTTCCAGACAGAACTATGGCTACACCTTC
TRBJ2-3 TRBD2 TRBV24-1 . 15 CATSEGTTGADTQYF TGTGCCACCAGTGAGGGGACTACTGGGGCAGATACGCAGTATTTT
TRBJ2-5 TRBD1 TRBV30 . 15 CAWSFNRGVMETQYF TGTGCCTGGAGTTTTAACAGGGGGGTTATGGAGACCCAGTACTTC
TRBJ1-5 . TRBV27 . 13 CASGSTGSQPQHF TGTGCCAGCGGCTCCACCGGGAGCCAGCCCCAGCATTTT
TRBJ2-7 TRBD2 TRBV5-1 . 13 CASSQTSGYEQYF TGCGCCAGCAGTCAGACTAGCGGGTACGAGCAGTACTTC
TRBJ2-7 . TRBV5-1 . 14 CASSLAGDSYEQYF TGCGCCAGCAGCTTGGCAGGTGACTCCTACGAGCAGTACTTC
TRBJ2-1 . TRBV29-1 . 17 CSVVRTVLPSSYNEQFF TGCAGCGTTGTAAGGACAGTGCTACCGAGCTCCTACAATGAGCAGTTCTTC
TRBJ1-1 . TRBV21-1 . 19 CASSLKDSKESRMNTEAFF TGTGCCAGCAGCCTAAAGGACAGTAAAGAGTCGCGTATGAACACTGAAGCTTTCTTT
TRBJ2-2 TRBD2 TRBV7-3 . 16 CASSARTSGKAGELFF TGTGCCAGCAGCGCTCGGACTAGCGGGAAAGCCGGGGAGCTGTTTTTT
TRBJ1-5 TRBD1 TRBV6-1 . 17 CASSDRMEGASNQPQHF TGTGCCAGCAGTGACCGGATGGAGGGGGCTAGCAATCAGCCCCAGCATTTT
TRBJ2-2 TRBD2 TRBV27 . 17 CASRGGLAGSNTGELFF TGTGCCAGCAGGGGGGGACTAGCGGGCTCGAACACCGGGGAGCTGTTTTTT
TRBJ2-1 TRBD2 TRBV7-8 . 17 CASSPIAGLASYNEQFF TGTGCCAGCAGCCCTATAGCGGGACTAGCGTCCTACAATGAGCAGTTCTTC
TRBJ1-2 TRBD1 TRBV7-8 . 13 CASSSRQGGGYTF TGTGCCAGCAGCTCCAGACAGGGAGGAGGCTACACCTTC
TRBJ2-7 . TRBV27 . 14 CASKIEQGPYEQYF TGTGCCAGCAAGATAGAACAGGGACCCTACGAGCAGTACTTC
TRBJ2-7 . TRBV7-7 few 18 CASSPSPSQGRDSYEQYF TGTGCTAGCAGCCCAAGCCCTAGTCAGGGGCGCGACTCCTACGAGCAGTACTTC
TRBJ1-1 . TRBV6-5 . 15 CASSYGSRGDTEAFF TGTGCCAGCAGTTACGGATCTCGGGGGGATACTGAAGCTTTCTTT
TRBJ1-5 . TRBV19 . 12 CASRRSNQPQHF TGTGCCAGTAGGAGGAGCAATCAGCCCCAGCATTTT
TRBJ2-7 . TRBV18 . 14 CASSRSGLTYEQYF TGTGCCAGCTCAAGGTCGGGACTTACCTACGAGCAGTACTTC
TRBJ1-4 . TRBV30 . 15 CAGTPPGATNEKLFF TGTGCCGGAACCCCCCCAGGGGCGACTAATGAAAAACTGTTTTTT
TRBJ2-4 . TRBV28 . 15 CASSSPGAAKNIQYF TGTGCCAGCAGTTCCCCTGGGGCAGCCAAAAACATTCAGTACTTC
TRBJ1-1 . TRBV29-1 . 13 CSVDRGEYTEAFF TGCAGCGTTGATCGGGGGGAGTATACTGAAGCTTTCTTT
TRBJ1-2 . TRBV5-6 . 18 CASSMIQGDPRSNYGYTF TGTGCCAGCAGCATGATCCAGGGCGACCCCCGCTCTAACTATGGCTACACCTTC
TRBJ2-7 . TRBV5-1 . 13 CASSLATGYEQYF TGCGCCAGCAGCTTGGCTACAGGGTACGAGCAGTACTTC
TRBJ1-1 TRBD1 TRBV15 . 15 CATSRGQGRDTEAFF TGTGCCACCAGCAGGGGACAGGGAAGGGACACTGAAGCTTTCTTT
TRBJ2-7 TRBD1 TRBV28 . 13 CASYRDRSYEQYF TGTGCCAGCTACCGGGACAGGTCCTACGAGCAGTACTTC
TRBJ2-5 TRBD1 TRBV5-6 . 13 CASSPGQQETQYF TGTGCCAGCAGCCCGGGACAGCAAGAGACCCAGTACTTC
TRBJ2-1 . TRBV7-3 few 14 CASSATSFGNEQFF TGTGCCAGCAGCGCCACTAGTTTTGGCAATGAGCAGTTCTTC